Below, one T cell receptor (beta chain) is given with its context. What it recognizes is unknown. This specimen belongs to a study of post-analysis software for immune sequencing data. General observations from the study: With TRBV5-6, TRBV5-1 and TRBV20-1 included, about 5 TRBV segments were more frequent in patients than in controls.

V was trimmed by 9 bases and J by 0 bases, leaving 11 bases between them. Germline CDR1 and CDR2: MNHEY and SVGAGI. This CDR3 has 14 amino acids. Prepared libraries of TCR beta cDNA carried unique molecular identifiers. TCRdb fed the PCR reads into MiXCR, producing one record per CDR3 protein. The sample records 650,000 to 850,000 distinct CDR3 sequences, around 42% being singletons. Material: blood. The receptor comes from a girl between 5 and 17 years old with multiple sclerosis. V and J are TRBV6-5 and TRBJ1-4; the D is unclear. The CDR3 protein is CASRSRATNEKLFF. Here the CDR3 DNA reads TGTGCCAGTCGGTCCCGAGCAACTAATGAAAAACTGTTTTTT.